The sequence of this T cell receptor beta chain was determined in a study of shared clonotypes between healthy human individuals. For this clone: Its antigen is not known.

Study-wide results and caveats: The study found roughly 5% of naive CD4 clonotypes shared across a few donors. On the whole, naive subsets had larger estimated richness than memory subsets had.

Clones were sequenced by immunoSEQ multiplex PCR, and TCRdb holds only the in-frame ones, with some missing. The sample contains roughly 2.2 million clones, about 90% of which appear only once. The CDR3 has 15 residues. The germline V and J ends were trimmed by 7 bases and 2 bases, with 12 bases remaining between them. Germline values: CDR1 MNHEY, CDR2 SVGAGI. V gene TRBV6-5 combines with J gene TRBJ1-6; D gene ambiguous. The TCR comes from a man younger than 35 in good health. Some clones in this sample may be carry-over from other donors' samples. Sequencing was performed on naive CD4+ T cells from PBMCs. Subset: CD45RA+ positively selected. The CDR3 region is CASTKDTPYNSPLHF. In nucleotides, the CDR3 is TGTGCCAGCACCAAAGACACACCCTATAATTCACCCCTCCACTTT.